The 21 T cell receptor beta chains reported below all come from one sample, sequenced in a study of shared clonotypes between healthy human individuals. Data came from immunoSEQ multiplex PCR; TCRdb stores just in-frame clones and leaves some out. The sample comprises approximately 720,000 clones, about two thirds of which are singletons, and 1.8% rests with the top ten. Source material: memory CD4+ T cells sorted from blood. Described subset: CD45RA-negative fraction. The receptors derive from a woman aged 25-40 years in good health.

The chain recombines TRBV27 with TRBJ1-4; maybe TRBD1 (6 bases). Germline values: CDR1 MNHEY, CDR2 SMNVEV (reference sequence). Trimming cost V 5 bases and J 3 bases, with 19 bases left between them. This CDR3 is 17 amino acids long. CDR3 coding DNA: TGTGCCAGCAGTCCGAGGGACATCAGGGGCGCTAATGAAAAACTGTTTTTT. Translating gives CASSPRDIRGANEKLFF. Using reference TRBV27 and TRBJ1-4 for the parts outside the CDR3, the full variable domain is EAQVTQNPRYLITVTGKKLTVTCSQNMNHEYMSWYRQDPGLGLRQIYYSMNVEVTDKGDVPEGYKVSRKEKRNFPLILESPSPNQTSLYFCASSPRDIRGANEKLFFGSGTQLSVL.

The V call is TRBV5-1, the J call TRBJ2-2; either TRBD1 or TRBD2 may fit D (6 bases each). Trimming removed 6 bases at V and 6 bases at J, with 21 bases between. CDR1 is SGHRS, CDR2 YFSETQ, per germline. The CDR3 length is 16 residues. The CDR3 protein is CASTTPVVGGAGELFF. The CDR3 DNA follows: TGCGCCAGCACCACCCCCGTCGTGGGGGGCGCCGGGGAGCTGTTTTTT.

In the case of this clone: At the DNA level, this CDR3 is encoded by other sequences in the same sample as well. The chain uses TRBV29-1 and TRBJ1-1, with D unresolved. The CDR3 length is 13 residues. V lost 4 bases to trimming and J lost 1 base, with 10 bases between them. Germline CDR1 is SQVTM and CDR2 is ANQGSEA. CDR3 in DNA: TGCAGCGTTGGTGGCCGGCCGAACACTGAAGCTTTCTTT. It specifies CSVGGRPNTEAFF.

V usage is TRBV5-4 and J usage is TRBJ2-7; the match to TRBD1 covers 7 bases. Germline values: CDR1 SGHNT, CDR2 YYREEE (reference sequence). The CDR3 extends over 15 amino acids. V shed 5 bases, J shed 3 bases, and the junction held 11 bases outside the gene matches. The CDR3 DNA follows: TGTGCCAGCAGTCGCGATGGGGACAGTGGCTACGAGCAGTACTTC. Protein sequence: CASSRDGDSGYEQYF.

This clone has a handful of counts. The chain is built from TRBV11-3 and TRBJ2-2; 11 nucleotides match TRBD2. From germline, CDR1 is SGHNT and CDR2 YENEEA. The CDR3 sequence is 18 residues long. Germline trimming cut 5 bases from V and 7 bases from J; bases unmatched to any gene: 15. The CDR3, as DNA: TGTGCCAGCAGCGCTCGTCCATTACTAGCGGGAGCGGACGGGGAGCTGTTTTTT. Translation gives CASSARPLLAGADGELFF.

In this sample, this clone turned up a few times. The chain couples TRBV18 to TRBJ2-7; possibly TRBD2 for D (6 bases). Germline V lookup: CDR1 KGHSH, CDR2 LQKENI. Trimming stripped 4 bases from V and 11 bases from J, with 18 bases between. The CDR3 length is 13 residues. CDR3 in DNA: TGTGCCAGCTCACTCGGGAGCGGGCGGATTGAGTACTTC. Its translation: CASSLGSGRIEYF.

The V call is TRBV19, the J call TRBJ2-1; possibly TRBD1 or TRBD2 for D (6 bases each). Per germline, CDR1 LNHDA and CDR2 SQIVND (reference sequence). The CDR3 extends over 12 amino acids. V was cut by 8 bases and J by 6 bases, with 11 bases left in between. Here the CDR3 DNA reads TGTGCCAGTCGGGGGCAAGTCAATGAGCAGTTCTTC. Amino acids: CASRGQVNEQFF.

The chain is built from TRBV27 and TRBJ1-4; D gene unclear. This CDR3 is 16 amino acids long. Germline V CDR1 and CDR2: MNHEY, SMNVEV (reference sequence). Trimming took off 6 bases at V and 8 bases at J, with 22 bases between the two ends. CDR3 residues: CASSLRGYLIVEKLFF. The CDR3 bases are TGTGCCAGCAGCCTCCGGGGTTATTTAATCGTAGAAAAACTGTTTTTT.

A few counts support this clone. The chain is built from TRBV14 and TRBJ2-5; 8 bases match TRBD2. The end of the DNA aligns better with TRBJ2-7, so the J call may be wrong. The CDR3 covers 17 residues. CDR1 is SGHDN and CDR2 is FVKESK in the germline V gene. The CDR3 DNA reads TGTGCCAGCAGCCGGATAACGGGACTAGTAACTCCCTACGAGCAGTACTTC. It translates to CASSRITGLVTPYEQYF.

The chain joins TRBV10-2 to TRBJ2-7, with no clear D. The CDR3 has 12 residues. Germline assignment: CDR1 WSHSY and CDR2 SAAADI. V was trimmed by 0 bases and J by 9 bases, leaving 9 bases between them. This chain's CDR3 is CASSESWLWQYF. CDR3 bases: TGCGCCAGCAGTGAGTCGTGGCTTTGGCAGTACTTC.

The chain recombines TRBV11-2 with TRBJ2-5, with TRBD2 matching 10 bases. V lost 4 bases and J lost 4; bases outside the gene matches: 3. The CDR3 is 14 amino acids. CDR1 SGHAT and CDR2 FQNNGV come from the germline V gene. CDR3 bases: TGTGCCAGCAGCTCAAGCGGGAGGGGAGAGACCCAGTACTTC. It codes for CASSSSGRGETQYF.

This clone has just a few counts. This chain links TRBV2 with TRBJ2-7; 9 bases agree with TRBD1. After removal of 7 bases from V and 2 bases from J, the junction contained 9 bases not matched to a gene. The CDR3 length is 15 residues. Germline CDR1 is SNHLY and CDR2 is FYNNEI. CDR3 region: CASKKQGAGTYEQYF. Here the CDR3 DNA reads TGTGCCAGCAAAAAACAGGGGGCCGGGACCTACGAGCAGTACTTC.

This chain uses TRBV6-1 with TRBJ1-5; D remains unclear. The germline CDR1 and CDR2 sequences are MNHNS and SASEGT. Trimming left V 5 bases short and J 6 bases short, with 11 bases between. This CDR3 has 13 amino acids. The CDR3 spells CASSSRNSQPQHF. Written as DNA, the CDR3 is TGTGCCAGCAGTTCCAGGAATTCTCAGCCCCAGCATTTT.

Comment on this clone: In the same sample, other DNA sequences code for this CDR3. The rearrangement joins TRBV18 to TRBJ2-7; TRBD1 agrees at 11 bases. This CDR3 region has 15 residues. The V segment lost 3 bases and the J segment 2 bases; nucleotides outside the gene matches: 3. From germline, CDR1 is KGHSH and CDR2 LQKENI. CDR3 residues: CASSPGTGGTYEQYF. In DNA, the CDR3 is TGTGCCAGCTCACCTGGGACAGGGGGAACCTACGAGCAGTACTTC. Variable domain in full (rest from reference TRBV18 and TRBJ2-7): NAGVMQNPRHLVRRRGQEARLRCSPMKGHSHVYWYRQLPEEGLKFMVYLQKENIIDESGMPKERFSAEFPKEGPSILRIQQVVRGDSAAYFCASSPGTGGTYEQYFGPGTRLTVT.

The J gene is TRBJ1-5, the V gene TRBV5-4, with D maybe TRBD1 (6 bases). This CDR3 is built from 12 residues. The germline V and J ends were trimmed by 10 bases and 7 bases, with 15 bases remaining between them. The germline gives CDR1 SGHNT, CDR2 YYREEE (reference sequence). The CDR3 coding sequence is TGTGCCCGGGGGCCCGCGGGGCAGCCCCAGCATTTT. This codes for CARGPAGQPQHF.

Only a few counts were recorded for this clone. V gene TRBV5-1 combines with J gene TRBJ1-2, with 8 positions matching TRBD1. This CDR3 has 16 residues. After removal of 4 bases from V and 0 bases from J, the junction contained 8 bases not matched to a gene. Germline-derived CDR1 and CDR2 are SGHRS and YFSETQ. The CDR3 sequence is CASSLGQAAPNYGYTF. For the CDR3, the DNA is TGCGCCAGCAGCCTGGGACAGGCAGCCCCTAACTATGGCTACACCTTC.

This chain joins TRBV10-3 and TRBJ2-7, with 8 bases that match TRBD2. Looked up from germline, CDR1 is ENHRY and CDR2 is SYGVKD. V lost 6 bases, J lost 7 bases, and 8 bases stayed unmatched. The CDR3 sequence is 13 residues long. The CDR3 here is CAIREEAGVEQYF. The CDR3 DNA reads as TGTGCCATCAGGGAAGAAGCGGGAGTTGAGCAGTACTTC.

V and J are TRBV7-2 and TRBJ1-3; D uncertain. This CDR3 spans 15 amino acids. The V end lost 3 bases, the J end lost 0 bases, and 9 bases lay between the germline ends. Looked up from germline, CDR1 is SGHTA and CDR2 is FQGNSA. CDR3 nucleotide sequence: TGTGCCAGCAGCTTCGGGGTGAGCTCTGGAAACACCATATATTTT. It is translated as CASSFGVSSGNTIYF.

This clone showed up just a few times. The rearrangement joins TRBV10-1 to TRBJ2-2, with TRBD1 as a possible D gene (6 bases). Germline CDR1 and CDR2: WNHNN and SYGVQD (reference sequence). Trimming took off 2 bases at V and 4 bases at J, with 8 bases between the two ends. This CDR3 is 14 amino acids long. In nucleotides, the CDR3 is TGCGCCAGCAGTGAGCAGGGGTCCACCGGGGAGCTGTTTTTT. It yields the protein CASSEQGSTGELFF.

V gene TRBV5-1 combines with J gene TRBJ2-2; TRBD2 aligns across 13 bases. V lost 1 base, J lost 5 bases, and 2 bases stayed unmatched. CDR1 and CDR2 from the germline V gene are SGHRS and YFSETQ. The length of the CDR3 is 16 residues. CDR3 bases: TGCGCCAGCAGCTTGACTAGCGGGAGGGTGACCGGGGAGCTGTTTTTT. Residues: CASSLTSGRVTGELFF.

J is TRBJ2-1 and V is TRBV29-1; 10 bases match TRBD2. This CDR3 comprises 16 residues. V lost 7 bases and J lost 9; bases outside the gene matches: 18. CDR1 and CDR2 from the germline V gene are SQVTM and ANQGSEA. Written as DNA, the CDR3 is TGCAGCGCCGCTCTCGATGGGAGCGGGAGGGCCAGTGAGCAGTTCTTC. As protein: CSAALDGSGRASEQFF.